The clone carrying this T cell receptor (beta chain) appeared a few times. The source of the sample is a study of T cells in Graves' hyperthyroidism and ophthalmopathy. Germline V CDR1 and CDR2: MDHEN, SYDVKM. The germline V and J ends were trimmed by 7 bases and 3 bases, with 12 bases remaining between them. The CDR3 extends over 13 amino acids. TCR beta CDR3 region amplification was performed from RNA transcripts. The HTBI set primed first-round TCR CDR3 RT-PCR. In TCRdb, the multiplex PCR reads were re-called with MiXCR into one record per CDR3 protein. The sample has about 350,000 distinct CDR3 sequences, around 18% seen once.

The chain combines TRBV28 with TRBJ2-5; D might be TRBD2 (6 bases). Sequencing was carried out using blood. This receptor was obtained from a woman aged 40-49 years with Graves' ophthalmopathy. As DNA, the CDR3 is TGTGCCAGCAAGCAGGGAGGTAAAGAGACCCAGTACTTC. This codes for CASKQGGKETQYF.